The source of this T cell receptor beta chain is a study of blood T cell repertoires in COVID-19 (dated by TCRdb to about 2020). Looking at the study overall: Samples covering the acute and convalescent phases of COVID-19 were provided by collaborators in the United States, Italy and Spain. The prospective study material was composed of cDNA or gDNA derived from T cells, B-cell-depleted T cells, or PBMCs. Sample metadata almost always included a de-identified subject ID, COVID-19 status, age in years and sex. The repertoires were made available in a free public database intended to serve as a resource for research on the immune response to SARS-CoV-2. Subjects who had been exposed to COVID-19, were actively infected with it, or had recovered from it provided the deeply sampled blood TCRbeta repertoires that made up the dataset. HLA class I and class II types, where available, came from metadata supplied by the sample provider rather than from assay-based typing. Samples came from the ongoing ImmuneRACE study (first 160 participants) plus 1,254 subjects from 6 global collaborators. Results the study describes overall, beyond this receptor: Clinical and demographic metadata were provided uncurated, with the amount varying by source and participant.

As regards this clone: Its target antigen remains unknown. No base quality information exists; no much larger clone differs at one position.

TCRbeta CDR3 regions were amplified from genomic DNA by means of the immunoSEQ Assay, a bias-controlled multiplex PCR. The source study handled its data this way. The number of nucleated cells in each sample was estimated by amplification of reference gene primers within the assay. Sequence reads were collapsed and filtered to measure the absolute abundance of every unique TCRbeta CDR3 rearrangement. For each sample, productive Simpson clonality was calculated by taking the square root of Simpson's diversity index across productive rearrangements. This is the immuneACCESS table as TCRdb keeps it, with only in-frame sequences that have V and J called. A part of the clones is gone; compared with another copy, unresolved V genes explain less than half, and the rest is unexplained. V and J calls plus clone size are reproduced from that table; the DNA served to infer D and trimming. The sample data list roughly 190,000 clones, and 87% of these were observed just once. The ten largest clones add up to around 3.5% of the sample.

Each collaborating institution followed its own protocols to collect whole blood in K2EDTA tubes. Collaborator samples were shipped for TCRbeta analysis as frozen whole blood, isolated PBMCs, or DNA extracted from either sample type. From its cysteine to its phenylalanine, the CDR3 spans 15 amino acids. Only the CDR3 part of the read is kept: 45 bases, read in frame from the first base. The germline V gene gives CDR1 as SGHRS and CDR2 as YFSETQ. V is cut by 5 bases and J by 2 bases, and the space between the germline ends is 14 bases. Material: peripheral blood. The chain employs TRBV5-1 and TRBJ1-5, with a tentative D gene TRBD1 over 5 matching bases. This sequence originates from a man aged 18 to 30 with active or convalescent COVID-19. The CDR3 protein is CASSDSPGGNQPQHF. In nucleotides, the sequence is TGCGCCAGCAGTGACTCCCCGGGGGGCAATCAGCCCCAGCATTTT. Reference TRBV5-1 and TRBJ1-5 genes cover what lies past the CDR3, so the full variable domain is KAGVTQTPRYLIKTRGQQVTLSCSPISGHRSVSWYQQTPGQGLQFLFEYFSETQRNKGNFPGRFSGRQFSNSRSEMNVSTLELGDSALYLCASSDSPGGNQPQHFGDGTRLSIL.